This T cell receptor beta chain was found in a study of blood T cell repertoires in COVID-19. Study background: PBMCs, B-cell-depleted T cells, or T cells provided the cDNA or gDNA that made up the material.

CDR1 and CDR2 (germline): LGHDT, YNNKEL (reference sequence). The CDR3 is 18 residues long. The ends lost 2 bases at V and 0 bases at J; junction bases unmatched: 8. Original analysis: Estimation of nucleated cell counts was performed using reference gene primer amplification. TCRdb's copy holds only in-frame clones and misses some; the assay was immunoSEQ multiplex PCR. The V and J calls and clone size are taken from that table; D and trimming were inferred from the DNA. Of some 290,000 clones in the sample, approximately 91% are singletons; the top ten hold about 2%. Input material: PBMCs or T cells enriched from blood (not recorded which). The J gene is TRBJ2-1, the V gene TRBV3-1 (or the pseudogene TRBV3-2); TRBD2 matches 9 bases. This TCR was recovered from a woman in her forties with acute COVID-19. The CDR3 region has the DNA TGTGCCAGCAGCCAACTGACGGCGGGGGGGAGCTCCTACAATGAGCAGTTCTTC. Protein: CASSQLTAGGSSYNEQFF.